This entry lists 23 T cell receptor beta chains sequenced from one sample in a study of T-cell memory formation after mild COVID-19. TCRdb reprocessed the 5' RACE reads with MiXCR, giving one entry per CDR3 protein. In the table there are 14,000 to 15,000 distinct CDR3 sequences, roughly a fifth of which are singletons. The sample consisted of PBMCs or a T cell subset sorted from them (not recorded which). These receptors originate from a man aged 18 to 35 who had mild COVID-19 (a few samples of this study predate the infection). Cell type and time point are not known.

In this sample, this clonotype turned up many times. V usage is TRBV6-5 and J usage is TRBJ1-2; D call uncertain. Germline CDR1 reads MNHEY; CDR2 reads SVGAGI. V shed 0 bases and J shed 3 bases, with 5 bases lying between them. CDR3 size: 13 residues. CDR3 bases: TGTGCCAGCAGTTACTCGAGAGACTATGGCTACACCTTC. Translated: CASSYSRDYGYTF.

In its sample, this clonotype was seen many times. The DNA for the CDR3 is TGCAGTGTATCGGGAGCACAAGAGACCCAGTACTTC. This translates into CSVSGAQETQYF. J is TRBJ2-5 and V is TRBV20-1; D is possibly TRBD2 (6 bases). Trimming cost V 7 bases and J 2 bases, with 11 bases left between them. Germline assignment: CDR1 DFQATT and CDR2 SNEGSKA (reference sequence). The CDR3 covers 12 residues.

This clonotype was seen only once. J is TRBJ1-4 and V is TRBV5-1; 8 positions agree with TRBD1. The J segment lost 4 bases and the V segment lost 1 base, leaving 15 bases of the junction unmatched. Per the germline V gene, CDR1 is SGHRS and CDR2 is YFSETQ. The CDR3 runs 19 residues. The CDR3 nucleotides read TGCGCCAGCAGCTTGCCCCGCGTGGACTCCGACAGGGGTAATGAAAAACTGTTTTTT. It specifies CASSLPRVDSDRGNEKLFF.

This clonotype was observed many times. This rearrangement joins TRBV4-1 to TRBJ1-1; D not resolved. CDR3 length: 13 residues. V shed 4 bases and J shed 6 bases, with 12 bases lying between them. Germline CDR1 and CDR2: MGHRA and YSYEKL. The CDR3 DNA follows: TGCGCCAGCAGCCCGAGGTTACGGCCTGAAGCTTTCTTT. It specifies CASSPRLRPEAFF.

A word on this clonotype: It may be a read error: a sequence one base away is much more abundant. The V call is TRBV25-1, the J call TRBJ2-3; D is unclear. This CDR3 contains 13 residues. CDR1 and CDR2 (germline): MGHDK, SYGVNS. CDR3 amino acids: CDSSEPPTDTQYF. In DNA form, the CDR3 reads TGTGACAGCAGTGAACCCCCCACAGATACGCAGTATTTT.

The V call is TRBV12-5, the J call TRBJ1-5, with D perhaps TRBD1 (5 bases). The CDR3 length is 21 residues. Per the germline V gene, CDR1 is LGHNT and CDR2 is FRNRAP. V was clipped by 0 bases and J by 2 bases, with 26 bases between them. CDR3 sequence (DNA): TGTGCTAGTGGTTTGGTTATCGGTGTGGGGGAGTGGTGGGATCGCAATCAGCCCCAGCATTTT. It is translated as CASGLVIGVGEWWDRNQPQHF.

This clonotype was found once. This chain joins TRBV11-2 and TRBJ2-5, with D possibly TRBD2 on 6 matching bases. Germline loops: CDR1 SGHAT, CDR2 FQNNGV. CDR3 length equals 17 residues. V lost 0 bases, J lost 5 bases, and 19 bases lay in between. The CDR3 coding sequence is TGTGCCAGCAGCTTAGATTTCGATCGGGGGAACCGGGAGACCCAGTACTTC. Amino acid sequence: CASSLDFDRGNRETQYF.

This clonotype was detected many times. The chain uses TRBV12-3 or TRBV12-4 and TRBJ2-5; D possibly corresponds to TRBD2 (6 bases). The CDR3 is made up of 17 amino acids. With 0 bases removed from V and 0 bases from J, the gap between germline ends came to 14 bases. The DNA for the CDR3 is TGTGCCAGCAGTTTAGCCCTAGCGCCTTGGTACCAAGAGACCCAGTACTTC. This codes for CASSLALAPWYQETQYF.

Many counts were recorded for this clonotype. This chain links TRBV6-6 with TRBJ1-6; 8 bases match TRBD1. J lost 10 bases, V lost 6 bases, and 11 bases had no gene match. Germline CDR1 is MNHNY and CDR2 is SVGAGI (reference sequence). The CDR3 consists of 15 residues. CDR3 sequence reads: CASRNLGQGKSPLHF. For the CDR3, the DNA is TGTGCCAGCAGGAACCTCGGACAGGGAAAATCACCCCTCCACTTT.

The chain combines TRBV13 with TRBJ2-3; the match to TRBD2 covers 8 bases. CDR1 is PRHDT, CDR2 FYEKMQ, per germline (reference sequence). The CDR3 contains 17 residues. With 0 bases clipped from V and 2 bases from J, the junction kept 7 bases outside the gene matches. The CDR3: CASSLGLSGGATDTQYF. CDR3 coding DNA: TGTGCCAGCAGCTTAGGCTTAAGCGGGGGAGCCACAGATACGCAGTATTTT.

This clonotype came up many times. The rearrangement uses TRBV11-2 and TRBJ2-5; a possible D gene is TRBD1 (7 bases). CDR1 and CDR2 from the germline V gene are SGHAT and FQNNGV. This CDR3 spans 15 amino acids. V lost 5 bases to trimming and J lost 5 bases, with 18 bases between them. CDR3 amino acids: CASSLTGRYSETQYF. The CDR3 nucleotides read TGTGCCAGCAGCCTGACAGGGAGGTACTCGGAGACCCAGTACTTC. Full variable domain (missing parts from reference TRBV11-2 and TRBJ2-5): EAGVAQSPRYKIIEKRQSVAFWCNPISGHATLYWYQQILGQGPKLLIQFQNNGVVDDSQLPKDRFSAERLKGVDSTLKIQPAKLEDSAVYLCASSLTGRYSETQYFGPGTRLLVL.

This clonotype was seen only a few times. The chain carries TRBV27 and TRBJ2-2; possibly TRBD1 for D (6 bases). V was cut by 1 base and J by 3 bases, with 12 bases left in between. Germline V gene lookup returns CDR1 MNHEY and CDR2 SMNVEV (reference sequence). CDR3 length: 16 amino acids. Here the CDR3 reads CASSLWSGAYTGELFF. In DNA form, the CDR3 reads TGTGCCAGCAGTTTATGGTCAGGGGCTTACACCGGGGAGCTGTTTTTT.

This clonotype was seen at least ten times. This chain connects TRBV7-9 to TRBJ2-1, with a possible D match to TRBD2 (6 bases). Per germline, CDR1 SEHNR and CDR2 FQNEAQ (reference sequence). The length of the CDR3 is 14 residues. The V and J ends lost 8 bases and 8 bases respectively, with 19 bases between them. CDR3 residues: CASQGAAGMYEQFF. CDR3 in DNA: TGTGCCAGCCAAGGAGCGGCGGGGATGTATGAGCAGTTCTTC.

This clonotype turned up a few times. This likely comes from a read error, as the CDR3 has no conserved phenylalanine or tryptophan at its end. No DNA is shown, since the ends of the CDR3 on it are uncertain; the CDR3 is the one TCRdb lists. The chain recombines TRBV11-2 with TRBJ2-1; the table calls TRBD1, which could not be checked here. Both ends counted, the CDR3 spans 18 residues. Germline assignment: CDR1 SGHAT and CDR2 FQNNGV. This CDR3 reads CASSLEPGTGFGVNEQYI.

At least ten counts were recorded for this clonotype. The chain links TRBV6-5 to TRBJ1-1; 7 positions agree with TRBD1. CDR3 length: 15 amino acids. Germline lookup yields CDR1 MNHEY and CDR2 SVGAGI. The J segment lost 4 bases and the V segment lost 2 bases, leaving 7 bases of the junction unmatched. The CDR3 loop is CASSYGGTASTEAFF. The CDR3 DNA follows: TGTGCCAGCAGTTACGGCGGGACAGCTAGCACTGAAGCTTTCTTT.

Ten or more counts support this clonotype. The chain employs TRBV4-3 and TRBJ1-2; no clear D. This CDR3 has 14 amino acids. Germline CDR1 and CDR2: LGHNA and YSLEER. Trimming removed 4 bases from V and 6 bases from J, with 15 bases in between. The DNA of the CDR3 is TGCGCCAGCAGCCTACGATCCTCAGGAGATGGCTACACCTTC. Amino acids: CASSLRSSGDGYTF.

The rearrangement uses TRBV20-1 and TRBJ2-3, with a tentative D call TRBD2 (5 bases). CDR1 is DFQATT, CDR2 SNEGSKA, per germline (reference sequence). V shed 6 bases and J shed 8 bases, with 12 bases lying between them. The CDR3 has 11 amino acids. CDR3 residues: CSARSGVTQYF. The CDR3 coding sequence is TGCAGTGCCAGAAGCGGCGTTACGCAGTATTTT.

This chain links TRBV4-1 with TRBJ2-5, with 8 bases that match TRBD2. V was clipped by 0 bases and J by 6 bases; unmatched bases: 9. The CDR3 has 16 residues. The germline CDR1 and CDR2 sequences are MGHRA and YSYEKL. CDR3 region: CASSQDTTGGRKTQYF. Here the CDR3 DNA reads TGCGCCAGCAGCCAAGATACGACGGGGGGGAGAAAGACCCAGTACTTC.

This clonotype was seen ten or more times. The gene calls are TRBV10-3 and TRBJ2-7; the D gene is possibly TRBD2 (5 bases). This CDR3 region has 14 residues. V lost 6 bases and J 4 bases, leaving 16 bases between the germline ends. The germline gives CDR1 ENHRY, CDR2 SYGVKD. The chain's CDR3 is CAISHAGRGYEQYF. CDR3 in DNA: TGTGCCATCAGCCATGCTGGGAGAGGTTACGAGCAGTACTTC.

Many counts were recorded for this clonotype. This CDR3 is CASSPGTSGVQETQYF. The CDR3 DNA follows: TGTGCCAGCAGCCCCGGGACTAGCGGGGTTCAAGAGACCCAGTACTTC. The V call is TRBV9, the J call TRBJ2-5; 13 nucleotides align to TRBD2. The V segment lost 4 bases and the J segment 2 bases; nucleotides outside the gene matches: 5. CDR1 SGDLS and CDR2 YYNGEE come from the germline V gene. The CDR3 spans 16 residues. Combining the CDR3 with reference TRBV9 and TRBJ2-5 gives the whole variable domain DSGVTQTPKHLITATGQRVTLRCSPRSGDLSVYWYQQSLDQGLQFLIQYYNGEERAKGNILERFSAQQFPDLHSELNLSSLELGDSALYFCASSPGTSGVQETQYFGPGTRLLVL.

This clonotype was counted ten times or more. The chain combines TRBV25-1 with TRBJ2-7, with D perhaps matching TRBD1 or TRBD2 (6 bases each). The CDR3 runs 15 residues. V was pared by 8 bases and J by 4 bases, with 21 bases between. CDR1 is MGHDK and CDR2 is SYGVNS in the germline V gene. As DNA, the CDR3 is TGTGCCAGCCGAGTCTACGGGGGCCTGGCTTACGAGCAGTACTTC. Protein sequence: CASRVYGGLAYEQYF.

With regard to this clonotype: An end of the junction does not agree with germline; a read error may underlie this. V and J are TRBV12-3 or TRBV12-4 and TRBJ1-5; D ambiguous. This CDR3 comprises 14 residues. The CDR3 reads CASSLGESNQHQHF. The CDR3 DNA reads as TGTGCCAGCAGTTTAGGAGAGAGCAATCAGCACCAGCATTTT.

This clonotype was detected ten times or more. J is TRBJ2-3 and V is TRBV20-1; unclear D gene. Trimming removed 4 bases from V and 0 bases from J, with 11 bases in between. The CDR3 spans 14 residues. The germline V gene encodes CDR1 DFQATT and CDR2 SNEGSKA (reference sequence). The CDR3 reads CSATPQVSTDTQYF. The CDR3 DNA sequence: TGCAGTGCTACCCCGCAGGTTAGCACAGATACGCAGTATTTT.